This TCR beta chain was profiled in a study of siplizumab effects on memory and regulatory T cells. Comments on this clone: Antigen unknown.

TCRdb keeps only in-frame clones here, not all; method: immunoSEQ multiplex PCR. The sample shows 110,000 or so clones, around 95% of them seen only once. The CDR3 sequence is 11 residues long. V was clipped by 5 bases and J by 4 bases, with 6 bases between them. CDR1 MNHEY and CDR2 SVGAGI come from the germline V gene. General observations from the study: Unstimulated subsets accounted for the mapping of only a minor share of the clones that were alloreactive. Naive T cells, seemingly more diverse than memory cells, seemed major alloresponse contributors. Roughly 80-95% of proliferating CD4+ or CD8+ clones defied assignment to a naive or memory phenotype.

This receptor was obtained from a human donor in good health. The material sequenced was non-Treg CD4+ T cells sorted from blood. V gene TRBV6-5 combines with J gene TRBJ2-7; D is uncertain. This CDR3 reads CASSNLYEQYF. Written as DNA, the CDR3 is TGTGCCAGCAGTAATCTATACGAGCAGTACTTC.